Sequencing of this T cell receptor (beta chain) was carried out in a study of cytomegalovirus exposure and HLA in healthy donors (TCRdb year 2017). Study-level background: An earlier analysis of fewer than 750 of the donors reported 250 to 300 Gb of sequence data and about 120 million unique TCR beta sequences obtained from about 200 million T cells. An early release covering roughly 600 HLA-typed donors comprised roughly 300 gigabases of sequencing data and 85 million to 100 million unique TCR sequences. The genetic ancestry cluster associated with self-reported Caucasian donors included around four fifths of the roughly 400 genotyped donors. The study was designed to test whether signatures of past pathogen exposure could be identified by cataloging public T cell receptors. Using immunosequencing, the study profiled T cell repertoires from 550 to 750 subjects and related those repertoires to cytomegalovirus serostatus. In addition to the first cohort of roughly 670 subjects, a separate validation cohort of 100 to 150 different subjects was used. To predict cytomegalovirus infection status, the study brought together high-throughput TCR immunosequencing, statistical association of individual TCRs with disease status, and machine learning. A later analysis re-examined previously published TCR beta repertoires from more than 600 donors and added high-resolution HLA genotyping to investigate patterns of TCR occurrence. Rather than drawing on any new phenotypic data, the later analysis identified candidate immune exposures from TCR beta sequences and the way those sequences occurred across donors. To decide whether each TCR beta V gene segment behaved as functional or pseudogenic, an earlier analysis of fewer than 750 of the donors relied on high-throughput TCR beta sequencing. Donor age, sex, ethnicity and CMV serostatus were collected together with the repertoire data. Genome-wide SNP genotypes for about three fifths of the roughly 700 donors were used in a later genetic analysis, which treated that subset as a discovery cohort. All discovery cohort repertoires had been generated using a single sequencing platform. HLA typing covered class I and class II loci at four-digit resolution. Typing coverage differed by locus: A, B, C, DRB1 and DQB1 were typed in roughly 629-630 donors, DQA1 in about 500, DPA1 in nearly 610, and DPB1 in just under 490. Because of strong linkage in the cohort, five DR-DQ haplotypes were treated as single units for association and clustering. Across around 400 genotyped donors of the cohort, an average of roughly 200,000 unique TCR beta nucleotide sequences per donor were sequenced, and 15% to 20% of those sequences were non-productive.

On this clone itself: The antigen this receptor binds is unknown. The input lacks base qualities; no much larger clone sits a single base away.

The cohort was made up of about 670 healthy bone marrow donors. At the time of sampling, every cohort member was nominally healthy, though immune exposures that went unrecorded were likely present. The donor was CMV seropositive and belonged to the group of 250 to 300 seropositive cohort members. A peripheral blood sample was provided by each donor, and peripheral blood mononuclear cells were used for TCR beta sequencing. The Qiagen DNeasy Blood Extraction Kit was used to extract genomic DNA from the blood cell samples. Overall study outcomes, separate from this receptor: V-gene and J-gene trimming of TCR beta chains was associated with a missense DCLRE1C variant in a later genetic analysis, and the association was replicated in an independent cohort. The cohort was sequenced for TCR beta chains only, and without alpha or paired-chain data the features that could be detected were limited. According to a later genetic analysis, donors in an Asian-associated ancestry cluster had fewer N-insertions in productive TCRs than the approximately 700-donor mean. Correlated functional status among segregating V segments might reflect linkage disequilibrium, but an unknown experimental factor could not be ruled out. Because HLA typing was unavailable for some donors at each locus, only the typed subset was used in association tests. The authors suggested that the approach could potentially be extended to other disease states and immunological phenotypes. The earlier analysis of a few hundred of the donors excluded some 16 rarely observed V segments, including chromosome 9 orphons, because counts were too low. The classifier was reported to diagnose cytomegalovirus status with high specificity and sensitivity in both the original cohort and the validation cohort. Some IMGT-functional V segments, including TRBV6-2 and TRBV6-3, could not be distinguished by the 87-base-pair reads and were therefore excluded. A further reported finding was that TCR beta sequences accurately predicted the HLA-A and HLA-B alleles for most subjects in the first cohort. In vitro tests confirmed that a few of the cytomegalovirus-associated TCR beta chains recognize cytomegalovirus antigens. Specific HLA alleles were associated with 15,000 to 20,000 TCR beta sequences at a false discovery rate of 0.05 in a later analysis. Roughly uniform sequencing depth across donors was assumed in presence/absence analyses, although this assumption may not hold. The study listed 150 to 200 TCR beta chains as associated with cytomegalovirus. A group of highly shared sequence variants was considered likely to be a technical artifact of the sequencing pipeline. In a later analysis, several top co-occurrence clusters were reported to appear linked to parvovirus B19, influenza, CMV and Epstein-Barr virus. In a later analysis, the rate of TCR association differed among HLA loci, with DRB1 alleles having the most associated TCRs and HLA-C alleles having the fewest. In a later analysis, HLA-associated TCR beta chains were found to be more clonally expanded and to have lower generation probabilities than equally common non-associated chains. CMV serostatus was the only immune exposure information available for the cohort. While some public TCRs were present in many individuals, most TCR sequences turned up only very rarely across donors. Broadly in line with IMGT annotations, most TCR beta V segments showed up in productive rearrangements about 90% or about 30% of the time in an earlier analysis of around 550 of the donors. A later analysis found that most CMV-associated TCR beta chains appeared HLA-restricted, with HLA associations seemingly driven largely by CMV exposure. When HLA alleles, especially DR and DQ, strongly co-occurred, attributing TCR associations to individual alleles was difficult.

The library relied on the immunoSEQ multiplex PCR assay. The multiplex PCR relied on a mix of 60 forward primers for TCR Vbeta segments and 13 reverse primers for TCR Jbeta segments. The CDR3 region of rearranged TCR beta genes was amplified from genomic DNA with a multiplex PCR assay. The Illumina HiSeq System was used to sequence the amplified TCR beta libraries as 87-base-pair reads. Per the original workflow: In a later analysis, 77 million or so unique TCR beta chains were counted across the approximately 670 repertoires, and around 11 million of these chains were shared by at least two donors. A nearest-neighbor algorithm error-corrected the raw reads and collapsed the reads into unique sequences, merging closely related sequences to remove PCR and sequencing errors. V, D and J gene segments were assigned by aligning CDR3 sequences to IMGT reference sequences. Each retained sequence needed at least a six-nucleotide match to both a V gene segment and a J gene segment. Rearrangements were called productive when the CDR3 lacked stop codons and stayed in frame with V and J; all others were non-productive. CDR3 was defined according to IMGT convention as the region running from the second conserved V-encoded cysteine to the conserved J-encoded phenylalanine. In an earlier analysis of around 540 of the donors, sequences lacking an unambiguous match to a single V gene segment were excluded. In an earlier analysis of 587 of the donors, V segments were called functional above 56.7% productive rearrangements and were called segregating when the between-donor standard deviation exceeded 5%. A statistical classification framework was built to diagnose cytomegalovirus status from the catalog of TCR beta chain sequences. A later analysis assigned V and J genes by comparing TCR nucleotide sequences with IMGT/GENE-DB human TR gene sequences. The TCRdist pipeline was used in a later analysis to assign CDR3 sequences and most-parsimonious VDJ recombination scenarios. In a later analysis, every TCR beta chain was defined by the combination of its CDR3 amino acid sequence and its V-gene family, and reads without a unique V-gene family were dropped. A later analysis removed 600 or so highly shared, low-generation-probability nucleotide sequences to deal with suspected cross-contamination and a sequencing artifact. In a later analysis, a clonal expansion index for each public chain was calculated from normalized within-repertoire ranks of inferred template counts. In a later analysis, generation probabilities were computed with a VDJ recombination model fitted to out-of-frame rearrangements, and the resulting probabilities were checked against IGoR. In a later analysis, hypergeometric tests were used to score TCR-TCR, TCR-HLA and TCR-CMV co-occurrence, with a repertoire-size bias correction applied to TCR pairs. A later analysis estimated false discovery rates by permuting HLA or CMV assignments 20 times. In a later analysis, co-occurring TCRs were grouped using DBSCAN, with TCRdist sequence similarity added in when clustering inside HLA-allele-positive subsets. Repertoires with fewer than 30,000 or more than 120,000 public chains, plus five repertoires with anomalous nucleotide sharing, were excluded from co-occurrence clustering. The clones in this table, taken by TCRdb from immuneACCESS, are in-frame only. Not every clone is retained; where verified, under half of the shortfall comes from an unresolved V gene, and the cause of the rest is unknown. Clone size and the V and J calls come from that table; the DNA yielded D and trimming. Within this sample are about 67,000 clones, with 80% to 90% of them counted one time only. Jointly, the top ten make up about 12% of the sample.

CDR1 LGHNA and CDR2 YNFKEQ were looked up in the germline V gene. The CDR3 measures 15 amino acids from cysteine to phenylalanine. The read is trimmed to its CDR3 DNA, 45 bases read in frame from base 1. Germline trimming: 6 bases from V, 6 bases from J; junction bases outside gene matches: 10. Sequenced sample: PBMCs. The TCR originated in a woman in her twenties or thirties in good health and CMV-seropositive. The sequence links TRBV4-2 to TRBJ2-1, with TRBD2 identical over 8 junction bases. DNA sequence: TGTGCCAGCAGGGTGATCGGCGGGAGGATCAATGAGCAGTTCTTC. This encodes CASRVIGGRINEQFF.